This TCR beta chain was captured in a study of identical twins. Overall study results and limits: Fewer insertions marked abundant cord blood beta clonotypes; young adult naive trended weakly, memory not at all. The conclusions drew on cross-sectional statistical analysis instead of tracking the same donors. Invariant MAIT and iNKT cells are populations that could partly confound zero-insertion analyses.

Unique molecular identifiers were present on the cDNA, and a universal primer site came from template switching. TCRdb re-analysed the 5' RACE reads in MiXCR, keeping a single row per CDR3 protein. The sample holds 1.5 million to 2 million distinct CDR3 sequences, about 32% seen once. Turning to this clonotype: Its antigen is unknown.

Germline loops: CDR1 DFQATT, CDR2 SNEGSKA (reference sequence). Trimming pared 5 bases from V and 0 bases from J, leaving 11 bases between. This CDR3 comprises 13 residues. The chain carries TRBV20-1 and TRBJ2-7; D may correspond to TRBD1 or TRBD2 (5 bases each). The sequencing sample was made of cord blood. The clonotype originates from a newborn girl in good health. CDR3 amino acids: CSAGRDPSYEQYF. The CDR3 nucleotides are TGCAGTGCTGGAAGGGACCCCTCCTACGAGCAGTACTTC.